The 9 T cell receptor beta chains in this list originate from one sample, sequenced in a study of T cells expressing NK-cell markers. TCRdb re-called the 5' RACE reads and gives one entry per CDR3 protein, without DNA. The sample's table shows some 140,000 distinct CDR3 sequences. Sequenced: blood T cells: a sorted CD56 or NKG2C T cell subset, CD4+ or CD8+ T cells, or bulk PBMC T cells (not recorded which). The origin of the receptors is a woman aged 45-59 years in good health.

The V gene is TRBV20-1, the J gene TRBJ2-3. The V gene's germline CDR1 is DFQATT and CDR2 SNEGSKA (reference sequence). This CDR3 comprises 14 residues. The CDR3 sequence: CSAPISPSTDTQYF.

The chain links TRBV12-3 or TRBV12-4 to TRBJ1-2. The CDR3 has 11 residues. This chain's CDR3 is CASVEGGGYTF.

This sequence joins TRBV3-1 and TRBJ2-5; without DNA, the TCRdb call of TRBD1 cannot be checked. CDR1 is LGHDT, CDR2 YNNKEL, per germline (reference sequence). The CDR3 extends over 15 amino acids. CDR3 sequence reads: CASSLNPGQEETQYF.

V and J are TRBV20-1 and TRBJ2-5; TCRdb returns TRBD2, unconfirmable since there is no DNA. This CDR3 is 14 amino acids long. CDR1 and CDR2 (germline): DFQATT, SNEGSKA (reference sequence). CDR3 protein: CSAMTSGWKETQYF.

The CDR3: CAISGLGAGGEQETQYF. The J gene is TRBJ2-5, the V gene TRBV10-3; the D call of TRBD1 rests on TCRdb alone, since no DNA is present to check it. Germline V gene lookup returns CDR1 ENHRY and CDR2 SYGVKD. This CDR3 spans 17 amino acids.

The chain carries TRBV5-6 and TRBJ2-7; TCRdb outputs TRBD1, but without DNA this stays unchecked. Germline V lookup: CDR1 SGHDT, CDR2 YYEEEE. The CDR3 runs 15 residues. The CDR3 sequence: CASSPGRGGSQEQYF.

The J gene is TRBJ2-1, the V gene TRBV4-1; TCRdb designates TRBD2, a call that cannot be tested without DNA. The CDR3 contains 15 residues. Germline V gene sequence: CDR1 MGHRA, CDR2 YSYEKL. The CDR3 sequence is CASSQLAGARNEQFF.

The chain links TRBV12-3 or TRBV12-4 to TRBJ2-1. This CDR3 comprises 15 residues. The CDR3 sequence: CASRSSTSWYNEQFF.

The chain is built from TRBV6-1 and TRBJ1-2; TCRdb names TRBD1, which stays unverified in the absence of DNA. The germline V gene has CDR1 MNHNS and CDR2 SASEGT. CDR3 length equals 15 residues. CDR3 region: CASSSPRGEGYGYTF.